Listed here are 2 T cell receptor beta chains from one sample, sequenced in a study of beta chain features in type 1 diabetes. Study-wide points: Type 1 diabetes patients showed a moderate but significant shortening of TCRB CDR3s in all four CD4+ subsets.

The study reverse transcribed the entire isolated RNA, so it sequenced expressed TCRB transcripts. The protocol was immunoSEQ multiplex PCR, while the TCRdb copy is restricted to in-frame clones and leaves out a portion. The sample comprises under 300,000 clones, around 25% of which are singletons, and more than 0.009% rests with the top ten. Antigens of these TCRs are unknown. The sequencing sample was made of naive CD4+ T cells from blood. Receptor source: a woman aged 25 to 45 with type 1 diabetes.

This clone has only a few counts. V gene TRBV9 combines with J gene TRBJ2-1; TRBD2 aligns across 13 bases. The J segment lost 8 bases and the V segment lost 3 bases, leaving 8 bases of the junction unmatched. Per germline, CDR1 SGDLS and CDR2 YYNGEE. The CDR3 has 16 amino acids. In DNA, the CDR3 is TGTGCCAGCAGCGGCCCAGGACTAGCGGGAGTTGATGAGCAGTTCTTC. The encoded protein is CASSGPGLAGVDEQFF.

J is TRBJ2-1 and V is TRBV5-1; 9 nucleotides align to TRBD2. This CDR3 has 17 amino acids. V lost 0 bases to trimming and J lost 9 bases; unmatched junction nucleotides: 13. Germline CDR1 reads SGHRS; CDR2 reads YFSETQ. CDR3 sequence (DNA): TGCGCCAGCAGCTTGGAGGTGCTAGCGGGAACTGGTGGTGAGCAGTTCTTC. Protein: CASSLEVLAGTGGEQFF.